This T cell receptor (beta chain) was captured in a study of blood T cell repertoires in COVID-19 (TCRdb year 2020). About the full investigation: Samples from collaborators originated in the United States, Italy and Spain and spanned both the acute and convalescent phases of COVID-19. The material from the prospective study consisted of cDNA or gDNA derived from T cells, B-cell-depleted T cells, or PBMCs. The dataset comprised deeply sampled blood TCRbeta repertoires from subjects exposed to, actively infected with, or recovered from COVID-19. The repertoires were made available in a free public database intended to serve as a resource for research on the immune response to SARS-CoV-2. Samples were obtained from the ongoing ImmuneRACE study (first 160 participants) and from some 1,300 subjects provided by 6 global collaborators. Sample metadata almost always included a de-identified subject ID, COVID-19 status, age in years and sex. Where available, HLA class I and class II types were taken from metadata supplied by the sample provider and were not determined by assay-based typing.

With respect to this clone: The antigen it recognizes is unknown. No per-base quality is available; no much larger clone lies one base away.

Overall study outcomes, separate from this receptor: The quantity of clinical and demographic metadata differed by source and by participant and was supplied without curation.

TCRbeta CDR3 regions were amplified from genomic DNA using the immunoSEQ Assay, a bias-controlled multiplex PCR. Per the authors' processing: The number of nucleated cells in each sample was estimated by amplification of reference gene primers within the assay. To quantify the absolute abundance of each unique TCRbeta CDR3 rearrangement, sequence reads were collapsed and filtered. For each sample, productive Simpson clonality was calculated as the square root of Simpson's diversity index over productive rearrangements. TCRdb took over this immuneACCESS table, retaining in-frame rearrangements with V and J assigned. Such tables are incomplete; in checked studies, under half of the missing clones stem from an unresolved V gene, and the remainder is unexplained. D and trimming were read from the DNA, whereas the V and J calls and clone size are those reported in that table. Counted in this sample were about 85,000 clones; around 90% of them appeared once. In total, the top ten clones hold approximately 4.3% of the sample.

The CDR3 runs 16 amino acids, cysteine and phenylalanine included. Solely the CDR3 DNA is kept, with 48 bases framed from the first base. CDR1 and CDR2 (MDHEN, SYDVKM) derive from the germline V gene. Trimming leaves V shorter by 5 bases and J shorter by 0 bases, with the junction holding 6 bases beyond the gene matches. Collaborating institutions collected whole blood in K2EDTA tubes following their own protocols. For TCRbeta analysis, collaborators shipped samples in one of three forms: frozen whole blood, isolated PBMCs, or DNA extracted from either of those sample types. The clonotype originates from an elderly woman with active or convalescent COVID-19. The rearranged chain carries TRBV28 and TRBJ1-5; 8 bases in between match TRBD1. What was sequenced was peripheral blood. The CDR3 is CASSGWDRTSNQPQHF. The nucleotide sequence is TGTGCCAGCAGTGGATGGGACAGGACTAGCAATCAGCCCCAGCATTTT.